Listed below are T cell receptor beta chains from one sample, sequenced in a study of cytomegalovirus exposure and HLA in healthy donors. Measured with immunoSEQ multiplex PCR; TCRdb has only the in-frame clones, and not every one. The sample has 180,000 or so clones; around four fifths are singletons. Sequencing used PBMCs. The receptors come from a man between 18 and 29 years old in good health and CMV-seronegative. Both conserved end residues are trimmed from each CDR3. Fields, in order: CDR3 length, J gene, V gene, CDR3 protein.

len: 13; j_gene: TRBJ2-7; v_gene: TRBV7-8; CDR3aa: ASSRDLGGPYEQY
len: 13; j_gene: TRBJ1-2; v_gene: TRBV5-4; CDR3aa: ASSLGQMANYGYT
len: 13; j_gene: TRBJ2-1; v_gene: TRBV4-2; CDR3aa: ASSSTVLAGPEQF
len: 12; j_gene: TRBJ2-3; v_gene: TRBV5-1; CDR3aa: ASSPYGGTNTQY
len: 14; j_gene: TRBJ2-1; v_gene: TRBV25-1; CDR3aa: ASSGLAGGRYNEQF
len: 13; j_gene: TRBJ2-5; v_gene: TRBV10-3; CDR3aa: AISDFRDSQETQY
len: 14; j_gene: TRBJ2-7; v_gene: TRBV7-2; CDR3aa: ASSLVWSTAKPEQY
len: 14; j_gene: TRBJ1-1; v_gene: TRBV7-2; CDR3aa: ASTLGAGGWSTEAF
len: 13; j_gene: TRBJ2-2; v_gene: TRBV5-4; CDR3aa: ASSPYGTVGGELF
len: 13; j_gene: TRBJ2-6; v_gene: TRBV19; CDR3aa: ASSTRGPGANVLT
len: 12; j_gene: TRBJ2-7; v_gene: TRBV13; CDR3aa: ASSLGQANGEQY
len: 13; j_gene: TRBJ1-1; v_gene: TRBV11-2; CDR3aa: ASSPQTGGITEAF
len: 14; j_gene: TRBJ2-3; v_gene: TRBV5-1; CDR3aa: ASSAWGGTLLDTQY
len: 13; j_gene: TRBJ2-7; v_gene: TRBV6-5; CDR3aa: ASSYVSTGRYEQY
len: 13; j_gene: TRBJ2-5; v_gene: TRBV10-2; CDR3aa: ASSLGLAAQETQY
len: 14; j_gene: TRBJ2-5; v_gene: TRBV11-2; CDR3aa: ASSLGLAGLGETQY
len: 12; j_gene: TRBJ1-5; v_gene: TRBV19; CDR3aa: ATQERGRNQPQH
len: 12; j_gene: TRBJ2-5; v_gene: TRBV5-4; CDR3aa: ASSGEQAQETQY
len: 13; j_gene: TRBJ2-3; v_gene: TRBV2; CDR3aa: ASRGLAGRADTQY
len: 13; j_gene: TRBJ1-4; v_gene: TRBV19; CDR3aa: ASSPRQGWDEKLF
len: 12; j_gene: TRBJ2-7; v_gene: TRBV6-5; CDR3aa: ASSYLTGGYEQY
len: 14; j_gene: TRBJ2-7; v_gene: TRBV19; CDR3aa: ASSRGGTSGSYEQY
len: 14; j_gene: TRBJ1-1; v_gene: TRBV4-2; CDR3aa: ASSQEEGSLNTEAF
len: 13; j_gene: TRBJ2-7; v_gene: TRBV4-2; CDR3aa: ASSQVLQGLGEQY
len: 13; j_gene: TRBJ2-2; v_gene: TRBV5-1; CDR3aa: ASSLSSGNTGELF
len: 11; j_gene: TRBJ1-2; v_gene: TRBV19; CDR3aa: ASSIDRNYGYT